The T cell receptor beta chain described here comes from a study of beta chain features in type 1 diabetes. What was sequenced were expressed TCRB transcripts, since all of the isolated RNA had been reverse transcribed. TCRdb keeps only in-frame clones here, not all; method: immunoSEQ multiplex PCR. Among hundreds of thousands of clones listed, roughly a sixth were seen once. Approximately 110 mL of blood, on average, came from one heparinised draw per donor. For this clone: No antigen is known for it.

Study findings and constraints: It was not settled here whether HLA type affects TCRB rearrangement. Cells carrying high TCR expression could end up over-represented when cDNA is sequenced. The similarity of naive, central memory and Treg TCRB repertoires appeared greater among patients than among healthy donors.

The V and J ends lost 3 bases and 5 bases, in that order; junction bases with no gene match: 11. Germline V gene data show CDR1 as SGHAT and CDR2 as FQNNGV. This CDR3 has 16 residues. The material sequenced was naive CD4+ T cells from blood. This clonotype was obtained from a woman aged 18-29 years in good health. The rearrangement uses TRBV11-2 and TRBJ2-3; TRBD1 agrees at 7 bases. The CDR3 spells CASSFGRGRVGDTQYF. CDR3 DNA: TGTGCCAGCAGCTTTGGTAGGGGGCGAGTTGGAGATACGCAGTATTTT.